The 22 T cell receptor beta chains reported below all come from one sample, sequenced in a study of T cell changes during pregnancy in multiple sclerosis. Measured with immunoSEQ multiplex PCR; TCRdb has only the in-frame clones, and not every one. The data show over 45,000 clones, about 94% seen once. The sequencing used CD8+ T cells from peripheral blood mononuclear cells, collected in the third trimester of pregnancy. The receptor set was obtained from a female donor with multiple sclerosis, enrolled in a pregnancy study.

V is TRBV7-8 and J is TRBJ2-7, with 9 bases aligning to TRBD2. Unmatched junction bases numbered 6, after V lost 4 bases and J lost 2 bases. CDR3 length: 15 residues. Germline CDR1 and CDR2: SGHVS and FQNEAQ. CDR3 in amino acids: CASSYGGGGPYEQYF. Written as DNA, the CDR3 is TGTGCCAGCAGCTATGGCGGGGGGGGACCCTACGAGCAGTACTTC.

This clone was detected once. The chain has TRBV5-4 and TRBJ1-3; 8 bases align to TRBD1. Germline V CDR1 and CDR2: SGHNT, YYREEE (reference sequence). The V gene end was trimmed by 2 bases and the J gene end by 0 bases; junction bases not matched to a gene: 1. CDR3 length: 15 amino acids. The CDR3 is CASSFDRGSGNTIYF. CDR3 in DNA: TGTGCCAGCAGCTTCGACAGGGGCTCTGGAAACACCATATATTTT.

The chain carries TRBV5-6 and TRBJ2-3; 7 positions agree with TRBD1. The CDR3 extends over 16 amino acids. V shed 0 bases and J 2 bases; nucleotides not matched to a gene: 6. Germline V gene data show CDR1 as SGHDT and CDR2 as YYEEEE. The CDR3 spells CASSLDRGPITDTQYF. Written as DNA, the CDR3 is TGTGCCAGCAGCTTGGACAGGGGCCCTATCACAGATACGCAGTATTTT.

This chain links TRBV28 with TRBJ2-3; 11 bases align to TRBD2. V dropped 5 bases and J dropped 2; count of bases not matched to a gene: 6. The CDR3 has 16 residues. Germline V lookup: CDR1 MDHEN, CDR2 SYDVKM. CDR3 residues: CASSAQTSGNTDTQYF. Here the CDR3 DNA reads TGTGCCAGCAGTGCTCAGACTAGCGGGAACACAGATACGCAGTATTTT.

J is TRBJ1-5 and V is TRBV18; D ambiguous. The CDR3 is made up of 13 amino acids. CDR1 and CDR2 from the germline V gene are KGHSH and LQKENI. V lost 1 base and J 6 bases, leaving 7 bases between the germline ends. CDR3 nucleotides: TGTGCCAGCTCACCACAGGGAGGTCAGCCCCAGCATTTT. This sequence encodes CASSPQGGQPQHF.

The DNA of the CDR3 is TGCGCCAGCAGCCAAGAGAAGGGGCTCAATGAAAAACTGTTTTTT. This codes for CASSQEKGLNEKLFF. This chain joins TRBV4-3 and TRBJ1-4; tentatively, D is TRBD1 (5 bases). The CDR3 consists of 15 residues. The germline CDR1 and CDR2 sequences are LGHNA and YSLEER. V lost 0 bases and J lost 5, with 10 bases in between.

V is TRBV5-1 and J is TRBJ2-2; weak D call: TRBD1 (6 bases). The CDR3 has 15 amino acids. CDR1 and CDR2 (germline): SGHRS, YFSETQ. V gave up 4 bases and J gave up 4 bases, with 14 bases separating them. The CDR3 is CASSPPGHPTGELFF. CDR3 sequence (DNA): TGCGCCAGCAGCCCTCCGGGACACCCCACCGGGGAGCTGTTTTTT. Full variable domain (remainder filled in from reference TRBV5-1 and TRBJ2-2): KAGVTQTPRYLIKTRGQQVTLSCSPISGHRSVSWYQQTPGQGLQFLFEYFSETQRNKGNFPGRFSGRQFSNSRSEMNVSTLELGDSALYLCASSPPGHPTGELFFGEGSRLTVL.

The CDR3 coding sequence is TGTGCCAGCTCCCGGACTAGCGGGAGCTACAATGAGCAGTTCTTC. Its protein is CASSRTSGSYNEQFF. The chain couples TRBV18 to TRBJ2-1, with 13 bases fitting TRBD2. The CDR3 length is 15 residues. The V segment lost 6 bases and the J segment 3 bases; nucleotides outside the gene matches: 2. Germline assignment: CDR1 KGHSH and CDR2 LQKENI.

The CDR3 DNA is TGTGCCATCAGTGAAGGGGGCGCTGGCTACACCTTC. It translates to CAISEGGAGYTF. The V and J genes are TRBV10-3 and TRBJ1-2; TRBD1 matches at 7 bases. Germline trimming cut 3 bases from V and 7 bases from J; bases unmatched to any gene: 2. Germline V lookup: CDR1 ENHRY, CDR2 SYGVKD. The CDR3 runs to 12 residues.

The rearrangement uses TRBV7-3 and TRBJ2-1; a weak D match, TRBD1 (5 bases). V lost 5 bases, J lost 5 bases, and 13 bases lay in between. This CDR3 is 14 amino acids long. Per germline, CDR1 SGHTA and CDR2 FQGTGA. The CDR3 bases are TGTGCCAGCAGCCCCCAGGGCAGAAACAATGAGCAGTTCTTC. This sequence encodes CASSPQGRNNEQFF.

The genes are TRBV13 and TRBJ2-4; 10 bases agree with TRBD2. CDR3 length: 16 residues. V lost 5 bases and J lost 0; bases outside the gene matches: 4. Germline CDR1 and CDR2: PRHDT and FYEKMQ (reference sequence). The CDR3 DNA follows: TGTGCCAGCAGCCACAGACTAGCGGGAGCCAAAAACATTCAGTACTTC. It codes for CASSHRLAGAKNIQYF.

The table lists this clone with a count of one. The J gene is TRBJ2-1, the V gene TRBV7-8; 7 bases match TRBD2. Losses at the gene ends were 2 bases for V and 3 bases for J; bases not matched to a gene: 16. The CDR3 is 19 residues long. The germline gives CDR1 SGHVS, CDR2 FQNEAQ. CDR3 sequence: CASSLSLPKSGVFYNEQFF. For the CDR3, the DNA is TGTGCCAGCAGCTTATCTCTGCCGAAAAGCGGGGTCTTCTACAATGAGCAGTTCTTC.

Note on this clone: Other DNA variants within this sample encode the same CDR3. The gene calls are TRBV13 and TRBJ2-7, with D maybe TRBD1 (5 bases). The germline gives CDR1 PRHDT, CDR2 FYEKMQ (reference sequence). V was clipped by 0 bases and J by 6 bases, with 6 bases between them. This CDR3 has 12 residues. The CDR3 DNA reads TGTGCCAGCAGCTTAGGGGGGCGCGAGCAGTACTTC. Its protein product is CASSLGGREQYF.

This chain's CDR3 is CASSYSTSTDTQYF. In DNA, the CDR3 is TGTGCCAGCAGTTACTCGACTAGTACAGATACGCAGTATTTT. V gene TRBV6-6 combines with J gene TRBJ2-3, with D perhaps TRBD2 (6 bases). V was cut by 0 bases and J by 3 bases, with 7 bases left in between. Germline loops: CDR1 MNHNY, CDR2 SVGAGI (reference sequence). This CDR3 is built from 14 residues.

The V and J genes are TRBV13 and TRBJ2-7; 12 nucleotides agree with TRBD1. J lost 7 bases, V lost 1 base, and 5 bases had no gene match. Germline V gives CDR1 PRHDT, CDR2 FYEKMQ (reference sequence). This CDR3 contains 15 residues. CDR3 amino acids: CASSLVGTGGSEQYF. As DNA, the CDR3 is TGTGCCAGCAGCTTAGTGGGGACAGGGGGCAGTGAGCAGTACTTC.

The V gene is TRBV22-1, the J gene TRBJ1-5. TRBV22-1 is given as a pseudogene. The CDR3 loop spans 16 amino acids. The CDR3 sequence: CPGSAAGAYSNQPQHF. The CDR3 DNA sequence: TGTCCTGGGAGCGCCGCGGGGGCTTATAGCAATCAGCCCCAGCATTTT.

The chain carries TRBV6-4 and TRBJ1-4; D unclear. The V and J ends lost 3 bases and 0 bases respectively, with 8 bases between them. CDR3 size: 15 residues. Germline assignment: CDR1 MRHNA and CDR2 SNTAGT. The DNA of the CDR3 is TGTGCCAGCAGTGAGGGCCGGACAACTAATGAAAAACTGTTTTTT. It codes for CASSEGRTTNEKLFF.

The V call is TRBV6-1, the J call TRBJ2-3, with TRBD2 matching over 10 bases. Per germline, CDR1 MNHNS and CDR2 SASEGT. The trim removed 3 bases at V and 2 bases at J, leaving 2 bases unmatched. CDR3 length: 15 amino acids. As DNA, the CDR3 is TGTGCCAGCAGTGAGGGGACTAGCGCCACAGATACGCAGTATTTT. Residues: CASSEGTSATDTQYF.

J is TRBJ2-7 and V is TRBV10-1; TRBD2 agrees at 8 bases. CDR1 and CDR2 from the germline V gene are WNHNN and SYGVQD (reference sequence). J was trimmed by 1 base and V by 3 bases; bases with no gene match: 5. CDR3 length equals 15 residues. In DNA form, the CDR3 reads TGCGCCAGCAGTGAAAGGCTAGCGGGTTCCTACGAGCAGTACTTC. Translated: CASSERLAGSYEQYF.

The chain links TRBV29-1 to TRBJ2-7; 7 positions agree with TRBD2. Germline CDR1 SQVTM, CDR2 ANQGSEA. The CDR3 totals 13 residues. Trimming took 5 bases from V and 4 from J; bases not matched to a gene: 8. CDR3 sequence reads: CSVTGGSSYEQYF. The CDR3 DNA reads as TGCAGCGTTACGGGCGGGAGTTCGTACGAGCAGTACTTC.

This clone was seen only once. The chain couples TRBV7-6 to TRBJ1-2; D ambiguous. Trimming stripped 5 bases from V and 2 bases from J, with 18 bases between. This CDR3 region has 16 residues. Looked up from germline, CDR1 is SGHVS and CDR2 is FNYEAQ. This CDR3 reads CASSLGFGETNYGYTF. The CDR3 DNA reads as TGTGCCAGCAGCCTGGGCTTCGGGGAGACAAACTATGGCTACACCTTC. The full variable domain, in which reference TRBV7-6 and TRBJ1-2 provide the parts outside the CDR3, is GAGVSQSPRYKVTKRGQDVALRCDPISGHVSLYWYRQALGQGPEFLTYFNYEAQQDKSGLPNDRFSAERPEGSISTLTIQRTEQRDSAMYRCASSLGFGETNYGYTFGSGTRLTVV.

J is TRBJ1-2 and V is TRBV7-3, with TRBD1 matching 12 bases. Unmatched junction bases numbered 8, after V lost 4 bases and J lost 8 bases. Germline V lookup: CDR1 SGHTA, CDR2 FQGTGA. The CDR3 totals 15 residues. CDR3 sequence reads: CASSSTGTGGGGYTF. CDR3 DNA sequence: TGTGCCAGCAGCTCGACCGGGACAGGGGGCGGAGGCTACACCTTC.